This TCR beta chain was recovered during a study of T cells in Graves' hyperthyroidism and ophthalmopathy. RNA transcripts yielded amplified TCR beta CDR3 regions. In the first-round RT-PCR of the TCR CDR3, the HTBI primer set was used. One entry per CDR3 protein results from TCRdb running MiXCR on the multiplex PCR reads. This sample has approximately 590,000 distinct CDR3 sequences; about a sixth occur once, and the top ten carry roughly 6.6%. This clonotype was picked up many times. Its matching antigen is unknown. Overall study results and limits: In the blood, most expanded thyroid clonotypes above 0.001 appeared as well.

The specimen sequenced was blood. This clonotype was sampled from a woman younger than 45 with Graves' hyperthyroidism.

The CDR3 loop is CASSSGWGGSTDTQYF. The DNA for the CDR3 is TGTGCCAGCAGCTCGGGTTGGGGCGGGAGTACAGATACGCAGTATTTT. V is TRBV11-2 and J is TRBJ2-3; 7 bases agree with TRBD2. Germline V lookup: CDR1 SGHAT, CDR2 FQNNGV. V shed 4 bases, J shed 3 bases, and the junction held 10 bases outside the gene matches. The CDR3 totals 16 residues.